This TCR beta chain originates from a study of cytomegalovirus exposure and HLA in healthy donors. Whole-study results and caveats: The study listed 164 cytomegalovirus-associated TCR beta chains.

As regards this clone: Its antigen is as yet unknown.

The PCR made use of 60 Vbeta and 13 Jbeta primers. In the authors' workflow: An analysis performed later counted 60 million to 90 million unique TCR beta chains (roughly 11 million of them shared). The assay was immunoSEQ multiplex PCR, and TCRdb's table has in-frame clones only and misses some. D and trimming come from the DNA, and the V and J calls and clone size come from that table. The sample shows some 150,000 clones, 65% to 85% of them seen only once. V shed 6 bases, J shed 3 bases, and the junction held 3 bases outside the gene matches. Germline CDR1 reads MNHEY; CDR2 reads SVGAGI. The CDR3 runs to 13 residues.

Sequences were obtained from PBMCs. The sequence was collected from a man aged 55 to 70 in good health and CMV-seronegative. This rearrangement joins TRBV6-5 to TRBJ2-7, with 9 bases that match TRBD1. Written as DNA, the CDR3 is TGTGCCAGCAGCCCGGACAGGGGCTACGAGCAGTACTTC. This encodes CASSPDRGYEQYF.